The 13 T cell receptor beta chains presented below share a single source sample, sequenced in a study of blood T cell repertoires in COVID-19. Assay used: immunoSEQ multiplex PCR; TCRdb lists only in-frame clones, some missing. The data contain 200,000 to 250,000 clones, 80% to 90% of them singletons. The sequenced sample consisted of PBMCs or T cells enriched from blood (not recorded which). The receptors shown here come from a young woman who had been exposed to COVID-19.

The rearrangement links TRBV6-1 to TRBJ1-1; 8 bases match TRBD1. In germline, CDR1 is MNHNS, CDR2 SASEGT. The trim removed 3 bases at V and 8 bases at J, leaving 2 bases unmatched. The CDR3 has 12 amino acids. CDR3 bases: TGTGCCAGCAGTGACCGGGACAGGGAAGCTTTCTTT. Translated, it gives CASSDRDREAFF.

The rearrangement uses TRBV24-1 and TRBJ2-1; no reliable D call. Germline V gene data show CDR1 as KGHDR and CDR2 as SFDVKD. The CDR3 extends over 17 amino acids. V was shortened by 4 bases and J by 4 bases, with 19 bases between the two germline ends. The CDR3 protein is CATSDPLQSSGYNEQFF. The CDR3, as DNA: TGTGCCACCAGTGACCCTCTCCAGTCGTCCGGGTACAATGAGCAGTTCTTC.

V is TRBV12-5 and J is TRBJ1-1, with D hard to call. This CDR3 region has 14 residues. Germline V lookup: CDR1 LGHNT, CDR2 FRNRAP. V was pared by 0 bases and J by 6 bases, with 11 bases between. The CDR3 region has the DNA TGTGCTAGTGGTTTGGTACACCAGGTTCCTGAAGCTTTCTTT. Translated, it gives CASGLVHQVPEAFF.

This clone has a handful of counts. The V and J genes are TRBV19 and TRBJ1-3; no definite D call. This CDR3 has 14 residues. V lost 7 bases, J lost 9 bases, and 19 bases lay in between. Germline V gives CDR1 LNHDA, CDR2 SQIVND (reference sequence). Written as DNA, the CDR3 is TGTGCCAGTAATGCGGGCAGCCGACCCGCCACCATATATTTT. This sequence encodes CASNAGSRPATIYF. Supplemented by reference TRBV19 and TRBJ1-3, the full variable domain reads DGGITQSPKYLFRKEGQNVTLSCEQNLNHDAMYWYRQDPGQGLRLIYYSQIVNDFQKGDIAEGYSVSREKKESFPLTVTSAQKNPTAFYLCASNAGSRPATIYFGEGSWLTVV.

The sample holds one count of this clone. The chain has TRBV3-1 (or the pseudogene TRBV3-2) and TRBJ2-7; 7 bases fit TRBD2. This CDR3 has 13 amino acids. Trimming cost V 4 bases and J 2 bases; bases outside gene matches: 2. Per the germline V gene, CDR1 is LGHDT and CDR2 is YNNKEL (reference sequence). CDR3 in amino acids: CASSLRGAYEQYF. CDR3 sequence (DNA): TGTGCCAGCAGCCTCCGGGGGGCCTACGAGCAGTACTTC.

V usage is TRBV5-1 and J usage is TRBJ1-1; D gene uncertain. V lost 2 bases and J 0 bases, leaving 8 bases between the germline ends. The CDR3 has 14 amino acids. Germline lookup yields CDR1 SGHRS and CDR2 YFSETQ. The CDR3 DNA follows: TGCGCCAGCAGCTTAAGCCCCCTGAACACTGAAGCTTTCTTT. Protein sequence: CASSLSPLNTEAFF.

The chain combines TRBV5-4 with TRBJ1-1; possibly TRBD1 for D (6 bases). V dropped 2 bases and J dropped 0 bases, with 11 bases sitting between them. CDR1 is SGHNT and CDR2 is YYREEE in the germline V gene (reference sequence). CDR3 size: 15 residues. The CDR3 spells CASSFRTALNTEAFF. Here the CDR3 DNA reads TGTGCCAGCAGCTTCCGGACAGCCCTGAACACTGAAGCTTTCTTT.

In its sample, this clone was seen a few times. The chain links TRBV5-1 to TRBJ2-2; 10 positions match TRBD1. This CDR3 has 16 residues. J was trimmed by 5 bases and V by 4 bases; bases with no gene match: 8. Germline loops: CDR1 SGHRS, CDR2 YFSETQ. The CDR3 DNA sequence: TGCGCCAGCAGCATGACAGGGGGCCTTCTTACCGGGGAGCTGTTTTTT. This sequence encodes CASSMTGGLLTGELFF.

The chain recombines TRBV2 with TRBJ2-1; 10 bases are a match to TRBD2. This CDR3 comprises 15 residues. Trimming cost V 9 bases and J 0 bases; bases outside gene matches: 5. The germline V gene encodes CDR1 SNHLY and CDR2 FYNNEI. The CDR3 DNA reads TGTGCCAGTAGGCGGACTAGCGGCTCCTACAATGAGCAGTTCTTC. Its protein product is CASRRTSGSYNEQFF.

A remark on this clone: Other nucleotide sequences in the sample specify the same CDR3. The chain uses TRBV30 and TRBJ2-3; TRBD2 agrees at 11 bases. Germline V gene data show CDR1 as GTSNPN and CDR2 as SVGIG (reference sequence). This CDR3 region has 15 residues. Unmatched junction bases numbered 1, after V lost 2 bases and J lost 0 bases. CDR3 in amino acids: CAWSLAGGSTDTQYF. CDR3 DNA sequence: TGTGCCTGGAGTTTAGCGGGGGGGAGCACAGATACGCAGTATTTT.

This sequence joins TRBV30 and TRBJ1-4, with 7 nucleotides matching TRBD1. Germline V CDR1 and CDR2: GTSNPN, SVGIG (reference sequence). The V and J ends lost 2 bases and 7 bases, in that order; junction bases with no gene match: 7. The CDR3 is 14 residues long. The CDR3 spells CAWSQTGIGEKLFF. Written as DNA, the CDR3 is TGTGCCTGGAGTCAGACAGGGATCGGTGAAAAACTGTTTTTT.

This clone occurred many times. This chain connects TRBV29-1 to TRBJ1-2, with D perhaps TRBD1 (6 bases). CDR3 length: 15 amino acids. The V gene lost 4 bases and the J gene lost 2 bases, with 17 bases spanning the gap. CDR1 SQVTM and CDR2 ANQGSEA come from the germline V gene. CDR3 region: CSVGEGQGTNYGYTF. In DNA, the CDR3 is TGCAGCGTTGGGGAGGGGCAGGGGACAAACTATGGCTACACCTTC.

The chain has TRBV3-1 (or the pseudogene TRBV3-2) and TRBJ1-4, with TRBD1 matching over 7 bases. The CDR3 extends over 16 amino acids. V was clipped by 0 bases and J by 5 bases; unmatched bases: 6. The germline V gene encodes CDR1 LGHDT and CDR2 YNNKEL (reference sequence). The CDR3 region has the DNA TGTGCCAGCAGCCAAGATGGGGGACAGCCAAATGAAAAACTGTTTTTT. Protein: CASSQDGGQPNEKLFF.